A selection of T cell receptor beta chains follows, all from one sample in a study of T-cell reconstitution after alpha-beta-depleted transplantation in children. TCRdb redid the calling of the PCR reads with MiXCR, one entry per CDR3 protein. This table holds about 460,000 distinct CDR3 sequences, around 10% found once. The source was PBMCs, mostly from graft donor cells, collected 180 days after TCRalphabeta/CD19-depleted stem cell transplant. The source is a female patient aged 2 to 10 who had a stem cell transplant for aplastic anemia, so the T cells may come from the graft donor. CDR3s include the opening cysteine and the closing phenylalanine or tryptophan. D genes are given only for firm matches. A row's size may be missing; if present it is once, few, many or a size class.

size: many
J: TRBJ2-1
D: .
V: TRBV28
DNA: TGTGCCACGAAAAAAGGGTCGGCCTACAATGAGCAGTTCTTC
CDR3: CATKKGSAYNEQFF

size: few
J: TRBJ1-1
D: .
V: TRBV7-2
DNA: TGTGCCAGCAGCTTAGTCGGGGGTTATGCTGAAGCTTTCTTT
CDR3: CASSLVGGYAEAFF

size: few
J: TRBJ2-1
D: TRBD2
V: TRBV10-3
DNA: TGTGCCATCAGTGAGTCGAAGGGACTAGCGGGGGATGAGCAGTTCTTC
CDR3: CAISESKGLAGDEQFF

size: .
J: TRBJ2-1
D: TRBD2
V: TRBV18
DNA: TGTGCCAGCTCACCATGCGGGAGCTCCTGTGAGCAGTTCTTC
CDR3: CASSPCGSSCEQFF

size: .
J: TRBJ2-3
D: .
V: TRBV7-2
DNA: TGTGCCAGCAGCGCCCGGGACACGCACCAAGATACGCAGTATTTT
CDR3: CASSARDTHQDTQYF

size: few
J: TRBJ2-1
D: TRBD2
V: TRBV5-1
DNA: TGCGCCAGCAGCTCACGGACTAGCGGCCTGTCCTACAATGAGCAGTTCTTC
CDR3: CASSSRTSGLSYNEQFF

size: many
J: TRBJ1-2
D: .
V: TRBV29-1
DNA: TGCAGCGTTGAAGTTTATACGGGGGTCGGGTATGGCTACACCTTC
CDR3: CSVEVYTGVGYGYTF

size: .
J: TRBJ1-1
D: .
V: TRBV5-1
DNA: TGCGCCAGCAGCCCCGGCGATTATGACACTGAAGCTTTCTTT
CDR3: CASSPGDYDTEAFF

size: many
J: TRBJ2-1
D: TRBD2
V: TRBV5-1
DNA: TGCGCCAGCAGCTCAGGACTAGCGGGAGCCTACAATGAGCAGTTCTTC
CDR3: CASSSGLAGAYNEQFF

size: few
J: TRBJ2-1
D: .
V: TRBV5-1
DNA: TGCGCCAGCAGCTTGGCACAGAGATACAATGAGCAGTTCTTC
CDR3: CASSLAQRYNEQFF

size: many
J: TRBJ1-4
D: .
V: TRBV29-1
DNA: TGCAGCGGGAGGAGGCGCGAGAATGAGGAAAAACTGTTTTTT
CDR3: CSGRRRENEEKLFF

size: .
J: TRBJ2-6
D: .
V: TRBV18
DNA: TGTGCCAGCTCCAGCCGGGGGCGAACCCGCTCTGGGGCCAACGTCCTGACTTTC
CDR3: CASSSRGRTRSGANVLTF

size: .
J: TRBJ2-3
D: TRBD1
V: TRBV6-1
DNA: TGTGCCAGCAGTGCGGGACAGCTCACAGATACGCAGTATTTT
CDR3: CASSAGQLTDTQYF

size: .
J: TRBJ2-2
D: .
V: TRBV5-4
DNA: TGTGCCAGCACCCCGCGGGAATCTAACACCGGGGAGCTGTTTTTT
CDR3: CASTPRESNTGELFF

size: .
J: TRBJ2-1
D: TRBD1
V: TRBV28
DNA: TGTGCCAGCAGTTCGACAGGGGGCGGGCACAATGAGCAGTTCTTC
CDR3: CASSSTGGGHNEQFF

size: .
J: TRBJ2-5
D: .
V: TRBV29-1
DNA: TGCAGCGTGGCCCAGTCAGTGACCCAGTACTTC
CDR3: CSVAQSVTQYF

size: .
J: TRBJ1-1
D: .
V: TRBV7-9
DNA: TGTGCCAGCAGCCCCGGGGTCCGGAACACTGAAGCTTTCTTT
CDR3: CASSPGVRNTEAFF

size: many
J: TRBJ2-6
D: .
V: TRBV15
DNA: TGTGCCACCAGCAGAGATCGGGGCTTATACCTCTCTGGGGCCAACGTCCTGACTTTC
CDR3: CATSRDRGLYLSGANVLTF

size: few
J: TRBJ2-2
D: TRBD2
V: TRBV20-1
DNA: TGCAGTGCTAGAAGACTAGCAGGGAACACCGGGGAGCTGTTTTTT
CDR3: CSARRLAGNTGELFF

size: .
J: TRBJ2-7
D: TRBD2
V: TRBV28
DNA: TGTGCCAGCAGTTGGGGACTAGCGGGAGGGGTCTCCTACGAGCAGTACTTC
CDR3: CASSWGLAGGVSYEQYF

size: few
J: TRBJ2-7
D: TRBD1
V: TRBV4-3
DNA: TGCGCCAGCAGCCAAGAGGGTGTCAGGGGGCACGAGCAGTACTTC
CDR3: CASSQEGVRGHEQYF

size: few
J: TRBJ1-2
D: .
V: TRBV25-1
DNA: TGTGCCAGCAGTGACCACGGACGGTTCTATGGCTACACCTTC
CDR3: CASSDHGRFYGYTF

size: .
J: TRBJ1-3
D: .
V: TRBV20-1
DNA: TGCAGTGCGCAAAAGGGCAATTCTGGAAACACCATATATTTT
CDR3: CSAQKGNSGNTIYF

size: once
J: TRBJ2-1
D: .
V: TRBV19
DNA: TGTGCCAGTAGTATAGCCGGGTCAAACAATGAGCAGTTCTTC
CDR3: CASSIAGSNNEQFF

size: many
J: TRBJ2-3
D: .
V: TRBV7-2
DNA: TGTGCCAGCAGCTTAGGGCAAAGCACAGATACGCAGTATTTT
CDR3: CASSLGQSTDTQYF